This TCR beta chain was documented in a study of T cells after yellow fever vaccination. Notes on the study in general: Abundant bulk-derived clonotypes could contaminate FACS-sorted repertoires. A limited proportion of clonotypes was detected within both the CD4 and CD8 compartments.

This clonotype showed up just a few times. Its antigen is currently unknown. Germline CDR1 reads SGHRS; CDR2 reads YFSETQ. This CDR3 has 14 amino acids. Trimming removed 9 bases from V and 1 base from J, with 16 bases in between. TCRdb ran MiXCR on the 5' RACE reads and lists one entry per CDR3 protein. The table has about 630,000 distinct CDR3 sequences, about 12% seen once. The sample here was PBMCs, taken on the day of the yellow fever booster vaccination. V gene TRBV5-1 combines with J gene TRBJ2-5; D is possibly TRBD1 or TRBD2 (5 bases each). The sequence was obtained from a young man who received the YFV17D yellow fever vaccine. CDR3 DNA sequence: TGCGCCACCCATCGGGGCAACAGCCAAGAGACCCAGTACTTC. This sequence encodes CATHRGNSQETQYF.